The 15 T cell receptor beta chains reported below all come from one sample, sequenced in a study of cytomegalovirus exposure and HLA in healthy donors. PCR used 60 Vbeta primers and 13 Jbeta primers. Using immunoSEQ multiplex PCR, the repertoire was profiled, and TCRdb retains in-frame clones only, with some absent. The data contain approximately 200,000 clones, 79% of them singletons. Sequencing input: PBMCs. These receptors were collected from a girl aged 10 to 17 in good health and CMV-seropositive.

This clone was observed once. This chain uses TRBV9 with TRBJ2-3; 8 bases are shared with TRBD2. The junction had 8 bases not matched to a gene; V was cut back by 0 bases and J by 5 bases. In germline, CDR1 is SGDLS, CDR2 YYNGEE. CDR3 length equals 16 residues. The CDR3 nucleotides read TGTGCCAGCAGCGTAGCCGGGGGGGGCCCCTTAGATACGCAGTATTTT. Translated, it gives CASSVAGGGPLDTQYF.

The CDR3 protein is CASSPTGMSQHF. The CDR3 bases are TGTGCCAGCAGCCCGACAGGGATGTCCCAGCATTTT. The V gene is TRBV6-1, the J gene TRBJ1-5; TRBD1 matches 7 bases. The CDR3 length is 12 residues. Germline CDR1 reads MNHNS; CDR2 reads SASEGT. V shed 6 bases and J 11 bases; nucleotides not matched to a gene: 7.

J is TRBJ1-5 and V is TRBV2, with D maybe TRBD1 (6 bases). Germline V gene sequence: CDR1 SNHLY, CDR2 FYNNEI. Trimming cost V 1 base and J 5 bases, with 12 bases left between them. The CDR3 contains 15 residues. The CDR3 sequence is CASSEGRQAYQPQHF. CDR3 bases: TGTGCCAGCAGTGAAGGCAGACAGGCTTATCAGCCCCAGCATTTT.

This clone was seen only a few times. The chain is built from TRBV7-9 and TRBJ1-1, with 8 bases aligning to TRBD1. The trim removed 3 bases at V and 8 bases at J, leaving 11 bases unmatched. CDR3 length equals 15 residues. Germline lookup yields CDR1 SEHNR and CDR2 FQNEAQ (reference sequence). CDR3 protein: CASSLSTGGGAEAFF. DNA of the CDR3: TGTGCCAGCAGCTTGTCTACAGGGGGTGGGGCGGAAGCTTTCTTT.

This clone has a handful of counts. The chain couples TRBV27 to TRBJ1-5, with D possibly being TRBD1 (6 bases). The CDR3 has 13 amino acids. The ends were cut back, 8 bases at V and 4 bases at J, with 12 bases in the middle. In germline, CDR1 is MNHEY, CDR2 SMNVEV (reference sequence). The CDR3 loop is CASGRGANQPQHF. The CDR3 region has the DNA TGTGCCAGCGGCAGGGGAGCAAATCAGCCCCAGCATTTT.

The chain carries TRBV7-2 and TRBJ1-1, with 8 bases that match TRBD1. Germline assignment: CDR1 SGHTA and CDR2 FQGNSA. The CDR3 contains 17 residues. V gave up 3 bases and J gave up 5 bases; unmatched junction bases: 14. The CDR3 protein is CASSFGQGLVGRTEAFF. CDR3 coding DNA: TGTGCCAGCAGCTTCGGACAGGGTCTAGTCGGCAGGACTGAAGCTTTCTTT.

The gene calls are TRBV7-2 and TRBJ2-3; 8 bases map to TRBD2. Per the germline V gene, CDR1 is SGHTA and CDR2 is FQGNSA. The J segment lost 5 bases and the V segment lost 5 bases, leaving 9 bases of the junction unmatched. CDR3 length equals 15 residues. The CDR3 reads CASSEARGGLDTQYF. The CDR3 nucleotides are TGTGCCAGCAGCGAGGCCCGGGGGGGCCTAGATACGCAGTATTTT.

This clone was seen more than once but under ten times. This chain uses TRBV2 with TRBJ1-1; D uncertain. Trimming shortened V by 9 bases and J by 6 bases, and 14 bases separated the two germline ends. CDR3 size: 12 residues. Per germline, CDR1 SNHLY and CDR2 FYNNEI. The CDR3 nucleotides are TGTGCCAGGTCAGCCGGAGACCCTGAAGCTTTCTTT. Protein product: CARSAGDPEAFF.

This chain joins TRBV29-1 and TRBJ2-7; 8 bases are a match to TRBD2. The CDR3 spans 13 residues. Trimming cost V 7 bases and J 0 bases; bases outside gene matches: 5. Germline CDR1 is SQVTM and CDR2 is ANQGSEA. The CDR3 region has the DNA TGCAGCGCCCACGGGGGGGCCTCCTACGAGCAGTACTTC. Residues: CSAHGGASYEQYF.

The chain has TRBV4-2 and TRBJ1-2, with 8 bases aligning to TRBD1. From germline, CDR1 is LGHNA and CDR2 YNFKEQ. The V segment lost 1 base and the J segment 6 bases; nucleotides outside the gene matches: 1. This CDR3 is built from 13 residues. CDR3 nucleotide sequence: TGTGCCAGCAGCCAAGCAGGGGGCGATGGCTACACCTTC. The encoded protein is CASSQAGGDGYTF.

This chain links TRBV30 with TRBJ1-1; D gene uncertain. V was pared by 0 bases and J by 3 bases, with 14 bases between. Germline lookup yields CDR1 GTSNPN and CDR2 SVGIG (reference sequence). The CDR3 runs to 15 residues. The CDR3 loop is CAWSVMGSFYTEAFF. The CDR3 DNA is TGTGCCTGGAGTGTAATGGGCAGTTTCTACACTGAAGCTTTCTTT.

The rearrangement joins TRBV30 to TRBJ1-4, with 7 positions matching TRBD1. Germline CDR1 is GTSNPN and CDR2 is SVGIG (reference sequence). This CDR3 spans 15 amino acids. V lost 4 bases, J lost 4 bases, and 9 bases stayed unmatched. CDR3 loop: CAWNQGGRVNEKLFF. In DNA, the CDR3 is TGTGCCTGGAACCAGGGGGGTCGGGTTAATGAAAAACTGTTTTTT.

For the CDR3, the DNA is TGCGCCCACTCCGGTGGACAGGGAATCTATGGCTACACCTTC. Translation gives CAHSGGQGIYGYTF. The rearrangement links TRBV23-1 to TRBJ1-2, with 8 positions matching TRBD1. TRBV23-1 is labeled an ORF, and its function is uncertain. With V trimmed by 11 bases and J by 4 bases, 12 bases remained unmatched. The CDR3 is made up of 14 amino acids.

The J gene is TRBJ2-1, the V gene TRBV11-2; 7 bases match TRBD2. CDR3 length: 14 amino acids. With 1 base clipped from V and 4 bases from J, the junction kept 1 base outside the gene matches. Looked up from germline, CDR1 is SGHAT and CDR2 is FQNNGV. The CDR3 region is CASSLGGGYNEQFF. The CDR3 nucleotides read TGTGCCAGCAGCTTAGGGGGGGGGTACAATGAGCAGTTCTTC.

This chain uses TRBV9 with TRBJ1-3, with D uncertain. Germline CDR1 SGDLS, CDR2 YYNGEE. CDR3 length equals 15 residues. V dropped 0 bases and J dropped 4 bases, with 11 bases sitting between them. In DNA form, the CDR3 reads TGTGCCAGCAGCGTAGAGGCAGGATCAGGAAACACCATATATTTT. It yields the protein CASSVEAGSGNTIYF.